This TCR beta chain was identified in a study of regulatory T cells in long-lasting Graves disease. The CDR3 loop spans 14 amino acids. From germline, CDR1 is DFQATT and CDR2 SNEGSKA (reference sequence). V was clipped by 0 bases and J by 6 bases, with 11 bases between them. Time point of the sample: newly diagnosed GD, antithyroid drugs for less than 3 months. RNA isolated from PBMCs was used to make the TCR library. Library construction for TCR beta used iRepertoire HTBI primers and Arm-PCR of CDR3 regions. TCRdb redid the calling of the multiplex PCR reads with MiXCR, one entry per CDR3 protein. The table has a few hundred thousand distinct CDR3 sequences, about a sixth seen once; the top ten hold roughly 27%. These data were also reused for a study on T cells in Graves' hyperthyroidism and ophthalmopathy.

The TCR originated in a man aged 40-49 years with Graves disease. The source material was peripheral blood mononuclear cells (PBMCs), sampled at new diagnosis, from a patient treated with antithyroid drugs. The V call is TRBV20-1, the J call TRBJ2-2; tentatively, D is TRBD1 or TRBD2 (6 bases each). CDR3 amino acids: CSAREPRGPGELFF. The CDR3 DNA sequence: TGCAGTGCTAGAGAGCCCCGGGGGCCCGGGGAGCTGTTTTTT.